A single T cell receptor beta chain is shown here with its context. The table came from immunoSEQ multiplex PCR; TCRdb's copy has only in-frame clones and leaves some out. This table holds about 55,000 clones, 85% to 95% found once. These data come from a study of T cell changes during pregnancy in multiple sclerosis. CDR3 length equals 13 residues. J was trimmed by 7 bases and V by 6 bases; bases with no gene match: 8. Per germline, CDR1 MNHEY and CDR2 SMNVEV (reference sequence). V usage is TRBV27 and J usage is TRBJ1-2; 7 bases are shared with TRBD1. Here the sequenced sample was CD8+ T cells from peripheral blood mononuclear cells, taken in the third trimester of pregnancy. This TCR was sampled from a female donor with multiple sclerosis, enrolled in a pregnancy study. For the CDR3, the DNA is TGTGCCAGCAGGCAAGGGGGCGTAAGTGGCTACACCTTC. Translation gives CASRQGGVSGYTF.